This T cell receptor (beta chain) was identified during a study of post-analysis software for immune sequencing data. Whole-study context: Recorded disease courses covered relapsing-remitting, secondary progressive and progressive-relapsing multiple sclerosis. Some patients had no subtype annotation. The study, taken as a whole, reports: When compared against controls, multiple sclerosis patients showed significantly lower normalized Chao1 diversity. F-measure co-clustering was strong for batch-matched samples. Four or five TRBV segments were more frequent in patients than controls; TRBV5-6, TRBV5-1 and TRBV20-1 belonged to this group.

Notes on this clonotype: Its antigen is unknown.

Carried by the TCR beta cDNA libraries were unique molecular identifiers. From about 1 to 10 million T cells, 400,000 to 600,000 cDNA molecules were obtained. TCRdb used MiXCR to reprocess the PCR reads, holding one entry per CDR3 protein. The data contain roughly 600,000 distinct CDR3 sequences, about 44% of them seen just once; the ten biggest clones take up roughly 1.7%. V was clipped by 6 bases and J by 0 bases, with 11 bases between them. This CDR3 has 14 amino acids. The V gene's germline CDR1 is MRHNA and CDR2 SNTAGT. This receptor was taken from a girl aged 5 to 17 with multiple sclerosis. The rearrangement links TRBV6-4 to TRBJ1-1; D not resolved. Sequencing used blood. The CDR3 DNA follows: TGTGCCAGCAGGAGGGCCACAATGAACACTGAAGCTTTCTTT. This translates into CASRRATMNTEAFF.